This T cell receptor beta chain was sequenced during a study of blood T cell repertoires in COVID-19. Germline CDR1 reads SEHNR; CDR2 reads FQNEAQ (reference sequence). Trimming left V 2 bases short and J 4 bases short, with 6 bases between. The CDR3 totals 12 residues. With respect to this clone: Other DNA sequences within the sample encode an identical CDR3.

In the study's own analysis: From reference gene primer amplification, estimates of nucleated cell counts were derived. The table came from immunoSEQ multiplex PCR; TCRdb's copy has only in-frame clones and leaves some out. The DNA gave D and trimming, while V, J and clone size come from that table. The table shows 250,000 or so clones, with roughly 86% occurring only once. The gene calls are TRBV7-9 and TRBJ2-7; a possible D gene is TRBD2 (5 bases). Source material: PBMCs or T cells enriched from blood (not recorded which). The sequence derives from a woman younger than 45 with acute COVID-19. The CDR3: CASSLRGYEQYF. The CDR3, as DNA: TGTGCCAGCAGCTTACGGGGATACGAGCAGTACTTC.